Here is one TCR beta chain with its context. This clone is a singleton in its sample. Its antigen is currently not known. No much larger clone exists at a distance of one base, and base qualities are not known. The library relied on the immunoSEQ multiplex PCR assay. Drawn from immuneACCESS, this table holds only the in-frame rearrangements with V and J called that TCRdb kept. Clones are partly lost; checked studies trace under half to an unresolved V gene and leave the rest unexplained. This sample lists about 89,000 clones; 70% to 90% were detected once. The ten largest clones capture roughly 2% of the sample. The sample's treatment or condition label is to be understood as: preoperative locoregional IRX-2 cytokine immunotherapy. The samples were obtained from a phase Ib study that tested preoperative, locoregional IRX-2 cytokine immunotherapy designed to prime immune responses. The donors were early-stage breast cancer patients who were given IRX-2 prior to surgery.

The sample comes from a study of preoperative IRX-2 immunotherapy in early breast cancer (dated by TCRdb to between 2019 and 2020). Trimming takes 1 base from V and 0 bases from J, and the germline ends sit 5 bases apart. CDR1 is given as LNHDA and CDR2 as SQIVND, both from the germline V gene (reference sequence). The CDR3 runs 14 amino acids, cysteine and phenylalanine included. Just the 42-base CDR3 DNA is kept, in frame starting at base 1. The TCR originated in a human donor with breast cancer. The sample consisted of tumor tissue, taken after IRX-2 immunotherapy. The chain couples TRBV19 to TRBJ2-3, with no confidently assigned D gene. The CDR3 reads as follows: CASSIVISTDTQYF. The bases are TGTGCCAGTAGTATAGTGATTAGCACAGATACGCAGTATTTT.